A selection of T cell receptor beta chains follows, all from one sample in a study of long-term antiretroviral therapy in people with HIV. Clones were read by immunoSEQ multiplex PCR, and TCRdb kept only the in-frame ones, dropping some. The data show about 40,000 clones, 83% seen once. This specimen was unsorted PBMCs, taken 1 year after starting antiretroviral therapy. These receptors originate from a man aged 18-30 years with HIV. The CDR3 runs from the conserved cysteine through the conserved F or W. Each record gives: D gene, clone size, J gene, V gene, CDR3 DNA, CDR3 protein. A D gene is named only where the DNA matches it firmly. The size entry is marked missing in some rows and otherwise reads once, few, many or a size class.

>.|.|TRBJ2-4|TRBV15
TGTGCCACCAGCAGGAGGGCCAAAAACATTCAGTACTTC
CATSRRAKNIQYF
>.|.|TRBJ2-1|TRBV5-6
TGTGCCAGCAGCTTGAAGGGGCGGGTCGGGTTCTTC
CASSLKGRVGFF
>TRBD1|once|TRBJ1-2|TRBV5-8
TGTGCCAGCAGCTCGATCCGGGACAGCTGGGGCTACACCTTC
CASSSIRDSWGYTF
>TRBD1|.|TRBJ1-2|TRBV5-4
TGTGCCAGCAGCTACCTGCCCGGGACAGGGGGCAGCCTGGGCTACACCTTC
CASSYLPGTGGSLGYTF
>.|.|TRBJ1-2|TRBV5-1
TGCGCCAGCAGCTTGGCCCAAGGCGATGGCTACACCTTC
CASSLAQGDGYTF
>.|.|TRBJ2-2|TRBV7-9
TGTGCCAGCTCAAGATGGGACAATAACACCGGGGAGCTGTTTTTT
CASSRWDNNTGELFF
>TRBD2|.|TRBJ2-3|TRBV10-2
TGCGCCAGCAGTGAGGGGAAGGGGAGGGCAGATACGCAGTATTTT
CASSEGKGRADTQYF
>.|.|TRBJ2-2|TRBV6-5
TGTGCCAGCAGCCTTGGGGGTGGCACCGGGGAGCTGTTTTTT
CASSLGGGTGELFF
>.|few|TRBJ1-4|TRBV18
TGTGCCAGCTCACCACCTGAGGGGGGATCGGGGGAAAAACTGTTTTTT
CASSPPEGGSGEKLFF
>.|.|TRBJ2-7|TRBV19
TGTGCCAGTAGTATAGACCCCGGCCGGCCCGAGCAGTACTTC
CASSIDPGRPEQYF
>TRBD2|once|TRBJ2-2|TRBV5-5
TGTGCCAGCAGTTTTCGGGGACTAGCGGGAACGGGGGAGCTGTTTTTT
CASSFRGLAGTGELFF
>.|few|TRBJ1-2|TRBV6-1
TGTGCCAGCAACGAGAGGACGGCTAACTATGGCTACACCTTC
CASNERTANYGYTF
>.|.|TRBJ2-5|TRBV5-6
TGTGCCAGCAGCTTGGTTGGGATACAAGAGACCCAGTACTTC
CASSLVGIQETQYF
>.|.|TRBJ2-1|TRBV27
TGTGCCAGCAGTCCGTGGACGGAACAGACCTACAATGAGCAGTTCTTC
CASSPWTEQTYNEQFF
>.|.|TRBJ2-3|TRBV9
TGTGCCAGCAGCGTAGAGGGCCTCACAGATACGCAGTATTTT
CASSVEGLTDTQYF